This TCR beta chain was captured by sequencing in a study of cytomegalovirus exposure and HLA in healthy donors. Study-wide results and caveats: The study listed 150 to 200 cytomegalovirus-associated TCR beta chains.

Method: immunoSEQ multiplex PCR; TCRdb's copy keeps in-frame clones and lacks some. The sample includes 180,000 or so clones, about 89% seen only once; the top ten take roughly 6.6%. Germline V lookup: CDR1 SQVTM, CDR2 ANQGSEA. The germline V and J ends were trimmed by 1 base and 7 bases, with 4 bases remaining between them. The CDR3 is 11 residues long. The donors were part of the validation cohort, which consisted of roughly 110 subjects and was separate from the first cohort of 670 or so subjects. As regards this clone: Its antigen is currently unknown. The same CDR3 can be traced to other DNA sequences in this sample.

The chain has TRBV29-1 and TRBJ1-4, with no clear D. Specimen: PBMCs. The receptor comes from a man aged 25 to 40 in good health and CMV-seropositive. DNA for the CDR3: TGCAGCGTTGAAGTGGGTGAAAAACTGTTTTTT. This codes for CSVEVGEKLFF.